The clone carrying this TCR beta chain was detected only a few times. Its cognate antigen is unknown. Germline values: CDR1 MNHEY, CDR2 SVGAGI. The V gene lost 4 bases and the J gene lost 8 bases, with 11 bases spanning the gap. This CDR3 spans 12 amino acids. Unique molecular identifiers were built into the TCRbeta library. Using its own MiXCR run on the PCR reads, TCRdb lists one record per CDR3 protein. The table has 540,000 or so distinct CDR3 sequences, about 23% seen once. This specimen belongs to a study of T-cell reconstitution after alpha-beta-depleted transplantation in children. Study-wide findings and caveats: Among T cells one year after transplant, newly produced cells accounted for most counts and diversity. Some patients showed high day-60 TCRbeta diversity, which derived from surviving recipient T cells and thymic progenitors. It was reported that alpha-beta T cells came from several hundred expanded graft clones (about two months after transplant).

This chain uses TRBV6-5 with TRBJ1-1; D uncertain. This TCR was recovered from a boy in the first two years of life who had a stem cell transplant for acute myeloid leukemia, so the T cells may come from the graft donor. The specimen comprised PBMCs, mostly from graft donor cells, sampled 360 days after TCRalphabeta/CD19-depleted stem cell transplant. In DNA form, the CDR3 reads TGTGCCAGCAGTTCGGTTGGGGTGGAAGCTTTCTTT. Its translation is CASSSVGVEAFF.